A selection of T cell receptor beta chains follows, all from one sample in a study of T cells after yellow fever vaccination. TCRdb used MiXCR to reprocess the 5' RACE reads, holding one entry per CDR3 protein. The sample lists some 320,000 distinct CDR3 sequences, around 4.4% occurring once. The sample here was PBMCs, taken 15 days after the yellow fever booster vaccination. These receptors were collected from a man between 18 and 35 years old who received the YFV17D yellow fever vaccine. Both conserved end residues are part of each CDR3. The order of the fields is CDR3 protein, J gene, V gene.

CDR3 protein: CASSLVDEQFF; J gene: TRBJ2-1; V gene: TRBV7-9
CDR3 protein: CASGWGHLASGANVLTF; J gene: TRBJ2-6; V gene: TRBV12-5
CDR3 protein: CASSQGQGARMNTEAFF; J gene: TRBJ1-1; V gene: TRBV7-9
CDR3 protein: CASTDFGTGTDTQYF; J gene: TRBJ2-3; V gene: TRBV2
CDR3 protein: CASRGQGDSGANVLTF; J gene: TRBJ2-6; V gene: TRBV6-2/TRBV6-3
CDR3 protein: CASSFRTGNSEQYF; J gene: TRBJ2-7; V gene: TRBV12-3/TRBV12-4
CDR3 protein: CATSDYRQGVDYGYTF; J gene: TRBJ1-2; V gene: TRBV24-1
CDR3 protein: CVSNRGGGTRVEAFF; J gene: TRBJ1-1; V gene: TRBV5-1
CDR3 protein: CASSYSPRQLNEKLFF; J gene: TRBJ1-4; V gene: TRBV6-5
CDR3 protein: CSARASRGAGELFF; J gene: TRBJ2-2; V gene: TRBV20-1
CDR3 protein: CASSLESRGFYGYTF; J gene: TRBJ1-2; V gene: TRBV5-1
CDR3 protein: CASSRRGGVYNEQFF; J gene: TRBJ2-1; V gene: TRBV7-3
CDR3 protein: CASSEPGGIEAFF; J gene: TRBJ1-1; V gene: TRBV6-1
CDR3 protein: CACRVGLGDNEQFF; J gene: TRBJ2-1; V gene: TRBV5-1
CDR3 protein: CSVGQGGETQYF; J gene: TRBJ2-5; V gene: TRBV29-1
CDR3 protein: CASSEHHRKGETQYF; J gene: TRBJ2-5; V gene: TRBV9
CDR3 protein: CASRPRTSGGGTQYF; J gene: TRBJ2-3; V gene: TRBV12-3/TRBV12-4
CDR3 protein: CASSQEGFGQPQHF; J gene: TRBJ1-5; V gene: TRBV4-2
CDR3 protein: CASSLRPGSSNYGYTF; J gene: TRBJ1-2; V gene: TRBV7-6
CDR3 protein: CASSPPSGGLSYNEQFF; J gene: TRBJ2-1; V gene: TRBV7-9
CDR3 protein: CASSFFHGQGPPLHF; J gene: TRBJ1-6; V gene: TRBV7-2
CDR3 protein: CASSQEITTVDYGYTF; J gene: TRBJ1-2; V gene: TRBV4-2
CDR3 protein: CAWRKLGELFF; J gene: TRBJ2-2; V gene: TRBV30
CDR3 protein: CASSQGWVAEQFF; J gene: TRBJ2-1; V gene: TRBV11-3
CDR3 protein: CASSLGQGIEYTEAFF; J gene: TRBJ1-1; V gene: TRBV7-8
CDR3 protein: CASSSKRGRDTQYF; J gene: TRBJ2-3; V gene: TRBV5-6
CDR3 protein: CSARHTPTGAYNEQFF; J gene: TRBJ2-1; V gene: TRBV20-1
CDR3 protein: CASSLGNSYEQYF; J gene: TRBJ2-7; V gene: TRBV7-2
CDR3 protein: CAATIGGNTDTQYF; J gene: TRBJ2-3; V gene: TRBV5-4
CDR3 protein: CASSQEGGGDLNEQFF; J gene: TRBJ2-1; V gene: TRBV4-2
CDR3 protein: CSALGGVGYTF; J gene: TRBJ1-2; V gene: TRBV20-1
CDR3 protein: CASSGDRGVGTEAFF; J gene: TRBJ1-1; V gene: TRBV5-5
CDR3 protein: CASSSSPTSNEKLFF; J gene: TRBJ1-4; V gene: TRBV28
CDR3 protein: CASGRTLNSPLHF; J gene: TRBJ1-6; V gene: TRBV6-5
CDR3 protein: CASSISRGRWETQYF; J gene: TRBJ2-5; V gene: TRBV13
CDR3 protein: CASSYEGRPYNEQFF; J gene: TRBJ2-1; V gene: TRBV6-2/TRBV6-3
CDR3 protein: CSVAGQGYEQYF; J gene: TRBJ2-7; V gene: TRBV29-1
CDR3 protein: CASSSTRGISGNTIYF; J gene: TRBJ1-3; V gene: TRBV5-1
CDR3 protein: CASSLRSGTVNTGELFF; J gene: TRBJ2-2; V gene: TRBV14
CDR3 protein: CASSMRRLAGEVDTQYF; J gene: TRBJ2-3; V gene: TRBV21-1
CDR3 protein: CASSPGQTVGELFF; J gene: TRBJ2-2; V gene: TRBV5-1
CDR3 protein: CATSDSQSGVQGAYEQFF; J gene: TRBJ2-1; V gene: TRBV24-1
CDR3 protein: CASSEASEQFF; J gene: TRBJ2-1; V gene: TRBV2
CDR3 protein: CASWSGQITDTQYF; J gene: TRBJ2-3; V gene: TRBV7-2
CDR3 protein: CATKEGPRVLHTQYF; J gene: TRBJ2-3; V gene: TRBV2
CDR3 protein: CATSRDTGTADTEAFF; J gene: TRBJ1-1; V gene: TRBV15
CDR3 protein: CAISGTFSSGANVLTF; J gene: TRBJ2-6; V gene: TRBV10-3
CDR3 protein: CASSLPTDFNYGYTF; J gene: TRBJ1-2; V gene: TRBV5-1
CDR3 protein: CASLGRDGQPQHF; J gene: TRBJ1-5; V gene: TRBV28
CDR3 protein: CASSSSTGAQETQYF; J gene: TRBJ2-5; V gene: TRBV5-1
CDR3 protein: CASSRGRTWVSPLHF; J gene: TRBJ1-6; V gene: TRBV12-3/TRBV12-4
CDR3 protein: CSARDYNLYNEQFF; J gene: TRBJ2-1; V gene: TRBV20-1
CDR3 protein: CSVAAQLNTEAFF; J gene: TRBJ1-1; V gene: TRBV29-1